This paragraph covers one T cell receptor beta chain sequence. What it recognizes is unknown. Whenever a sample was processed, at least 6 million PBMCs were isolated. A second 7 to 11 cycle PCR used barcoded and J-beta primers. Every molecule of cDNA carried a tag from a template-switch adaptor with 12 random nucleotides. TCRdb recomputed calls from the 5' RACE reads with MiXCR, one row per CDR3 protein. The sample has about 640,000 distinct CDR3 sequences, 58% seen once. Germline CDR1 reads SEHNR; CDR2 reads FQNEAQ (reference sequence). Trimming stripped 6 bases from V and 7 bases from J, with 12 bases between. The CDR3 covers 12 residues. This sample is part of a study of blood T cells in healthy people across ages. Overall study results and limits: Greater diversity and more naive CD4+ cells were seen in long-lived donors than in aged donors.

Sequenced sample: blood. This receptor was taken from a man between 60 and 75 years old in good health. The chain recombines TRBV7-9 with TRBJ2-5; tentatively, D is TRBD1 or TRBD2 (5 bases each). CDR3 region: CASSRDGGTQYF. The CDR3 region has the DNA TGTGCCAGCAGTCGGGACGGCGGGACCCAGTACTTC.